This TCR beta chain was sequenced in a study of cytomegalovirus exposure and HLA in healthy donors. Data came from immunoSEQ multiplex PCR; TCRdb stores just in-frame clones and leaves some out. Among about 150,000 clones listed, 89% were seen once. This CDR3 spans 14 amino acids. Sequencing used PBMCs. The J gene is TRBJ1-4, the V gene TRBV1; the D call in the table, TRBD1, was not verified against the DNA. TRBV1 is annotated as a pseudogene. This receptor was obtained from a woman under 30 in good health and CMV-seropositive. For the CDR3, the DNA is TGCACCAGCAGCCAAGCTCGGTGGGGCGGAAAACTGTTTTTT. As protein: CTSSQARWGGKLFF.